This entry features one T cell receptor beta chain sequence. The source of the sample is a study of shared clonotypes between healthy human individuals. The table came from immunoSEQ multiplex PCR; TCRdb's copy has only in-frame clones and leaves some out. The sample shows millions of clones, approximately 93% of them seen only once. The source material was naive CD4+ T cells from PBMCs. As to subset: CD45RA+ positively selected. This TCR was recovered from a man between 18 and 29 years old in good health. Some clones in this sample may be carry-over from other donors' samples.

Here the CDR3 reads CASRQGAANEKLFF. CDR3 in DNA: TGCGCCAGCAGACAGGGGGCGGCTAATGAAAAACTGTTTTTT. V is TRBV5-1 and J is TRBJ1-4; 9 bases line up with TRBD1. The CDR3 is 14 residues long. From germline, CDR1 is SGHRS and CDR2 YFSETQ. V shed 5 bases, J shed 3 bases, and the junction held 2 bases outside the gene matches.